The rows below give T cell receptor beta chains drawn from one sample of a study of T cell repertoires in cytomegalovirus infection. These receptors' targets are unknown. TCRdb independently ran MiXCR on the reads; one entry per CDR3 protein. Among about 350,000 distinct CDR3 sequences listed, about 32% were seen once. The sample here was cultured PBMCs, taken from culture after CMV antigen stimulation. All receptors come from a human donor in good health (CMV status not recorded). Some clones in this sample may be carry-over from other donors' samples. CDR3s include the opening cysteine and the closing phenylalanine or tryptophan. Each record gives: D gene, V gene, clone size, J gene, CDR3 protein, CDR3 DNA. The D gene is left open where the match is weak. Clone size appears in some rows only: once, few, many, or a class for an expanded clone.

-	TRBV19	-	TRBJ2-7	CASSIAEYSYEQYF	TGTGCCAGTAGTATAGCAGAATACTCCTACGAGCAGTACTTC
-	TRBV12-3/TRBV12-4	many	TRBJ2-5	CASSKVQETQYF	TGTGCCAGCAGTAAGGTGCAAGAGACCCAGTACTTC
-	TRBV7-8	few	TRBJ2-3	CASKKGGGTDTQYF	TGTGCCAGCAAAAAAGGAGGGGGAACAGATACGCAGTATTTT
-	TRBV27	-	TRBJ1-2	CASRPPTLTGTSGYTF	TGTGCCAGCAGACCCCCCACTCTCACAGGGACTTCGGGCTACACCTTC
-	TRBV28	few	TRBJ2-2	CATSRGNTGELFF	TGTGCCACCAGCAGGGGGAACACCGGGGAGCTGTTTTTT
-	TRBV6-2/TRBV6-3	-	TRBJ1-6	CASSYSTGGSNSPLHF	TGTGCCAGCAGTTACTCAACAGGCGGGAGTAATTCACCCCTCCACTTT
-	TRBV6-1	-	TRBJ1-2	CASAAEEQTYNYGYTF	TGTGCCAGCGCTGCGGAGGAGCAGACCTACAACTATGGCTACACCTTC
-	TRBV7-3	few	TRBJ2-7	CASSWEGAGTRYEQYF	TGTGCCAGCAGCTGGGAAGGGGCGGGGACCCGCTACGAGCAGTACTTC
-	TRBV30	few	TRBJ2-7	CAWSASGLSYEQYF	TGTGCCTGGAGTGCATCGGGACTCTCCTACGAGCAGTACTTC
-	TRBV7-2	-	TRBJ1-1	CASSLVQNTEAFF	TGTGCCAGCAGCTTAGTGCAGAACACTGAAGCTTTCTTT
-	TRBV7-2	few	TRBJ1-4	CASSLVLADREKLFF	TGTGCCAGCAGCTTAGTTCTGGCGGACCGTGAAAAACTGTTTTTT
-	TRBV27	-	TRBJ1-6	CASSVTGTAVGSPLHF	TGTGCCAGCAGTGTAACCGGGACGGCAGTAGGTTCACCCCTCCACTTT
TRBD2	TRBV6-1	-	TRBJ2-1	CASSQEGGLAYNEQFF	TGTGCCAGCAGTCAAGAGGGGGGACTAGCCTACAATGAGCAGTTCTTC
-	TRBV7-8	many	TRBJ1-1	CASTQGGGNTEAFF	TGTGCCAGCACTCAGGGAGGGGGGAACACTGAAGCTTTCTTT
-	TRBV5-6	few	TRBJ2-7	CASSQERRTLQLYEQYF	TGTGCCAGCAGCCAGGAGCGACGGACCCTGCAGCTCTACGAGCAGTACTTC
TRBD1	TRBV5-1	-	TRBJ1-3	CASSRDRPSSGNTIYF	TGCGCCAGCAGTCGGGACAGGCCGAGCTCTGGAAACACCATATATTTT
-	TRBV15	-	TRBJ1-1	CATGRGTEAFF	TGTGCCACCGGTAGGGGTACTGAAGCTTTCTTT
-	TRBV7-3	-	TRBJ2-1	CASSLNQDNEQFF	TGTGCCAGCAGCTTAAATCAGGACAATGAGCAGTTCTTC
-	TRBV7-2	-	TRBJ2-6	CASSLAVAISGANVLTF	TGTGCCAGCAGCTTAGCGGTGGCTATCTCTGGGGCCAACGTCCTGACTTTC
TRBD2	TRBV28	-	TRBJ2-5	CASSFSVGLAGSETQYF	TGTGCCAGCAGTTTTTCTGTAGGACTAGCGGGGTCAGAGACCCAGTACTTC
-	TRBV7-2	many	TRBJ1-5	CASSSLGQPQHF	TGTGCCAGCAGCTCTCTGGGGCAGCCCCAGCATTTT
-	TRBV7-6	-	TRBJ2-1	CASSPQGGRSPYNEQFF	TGTGCCAGCAGCCCCCAAGGGGGGAGGAGCCCCTACAATGAGCAGTTCTTC
-	TRBV10-3	-	TRBJ2-7	CAISELQEQYF	TGTGCCATCAGTGAACTCCAGGAGCAGTACTTC
-	TRBV6-1	-	TRBJ2-3	CASTSQGADTQYF	TGTGCCAGCACTAGCCAAGGGGCAGATACGCAGTATTTT
-	TRBV24-1	-	TRBJ2-1	CATSDLYSVVVNEQFF	TGTGCCACCAGTGATTTGTATAGCGTAGTGGTCAATGAGCAGTTCTTC
TRBD2	TRBV19	-	TRBJ2-1	CASSPLRTSGRDEQFF	TGTGCCAGTAGTCCCTTGAGGACTAGCGGGAGGGATGAGCAGTTCTTC
-	TRBV7-8	-	TRBJ2-1	CASSLAGLRNEQFF	TGTGCCAGCAGCTTAGCAGGGCTGCGCAATGAGCAGTTCTTC
-	TRBV15	-	TRBJ2-4	CATSMGSGAKNIQYF	TGTGCCACCAGCATGGGCTCAGGAGCCAAAAACATTCAGTACTTC
-	TRBV28	-	TRBJ2-7	CASSLLSYGSVGEQYF	TGTGCCAGCAGCCTCCTATCCTACGGATCGGTGGGCGAGCAGTACTTC
-	TRBV20-1	-	TRBJ1-6	CSASDRWDSPLHF	TGCAGTGCTTCAGACAGGTGGGATTCACCCCTCCACTTT
-	TRBV7-3	-	TRBJ2-3	CASSLGWGSTDTQYF	TGTGCCAGCAGCTTAGGGTGGGGCAGCACAGATACGCAGTATTTT
-	TRBV7-2	-	TRBJ1-2	CASSLVASNYGYTF	TGTGCCAGCAGCTTAGTGGCTTCGAACTATGGCTACACCTTC
TRBD2	TRBV7-9	few	TRBJ2-1	CASSLVVSGRSDEQFF	TGTGCCAGCAGCTTAGTAGTGAGCGGGAGGTCCGATGAGCAGTTCTTC
-	TRBV7-6	few	TRBJ2-3	CASSSVFRDTQYF	TGTGCCAGCAGCTCCGTATTTAGGGATACGCAGTATTTT
TRBD2	TRBV7-2	many	TRBJ2-1	CASSPTSGTYNEQFF	TGTGCCAGCAGCCCGACTAGCGGGACCTACAATGAGCAGTTCTTC
-	TRBV12-3/TRBV12-4	few	TRBJ1-5	CASSPGRIRNQPQHF	TGTGCCAGCAGTCCGGGGAGGATTCGCAATCAGCCCCAGCATTTT
TRBD1	TRBV7-9	-	TRBJ2-7	CASSSAQGARYEQYF	TGTGCCAGCAGCTCCGCACAGGGGGCGCGTTACGAGCAGTACTTC
TRBD2	TRBV18	many	TRBJ2-7	CASSRDGLAGSDEQYF	TGTGCCAGCTCACGAGACGGACTAGCGGGATCCGACGAGCAGTACTTC
TRBD1	TRBV12-3/TRBV12-4	-	TRBJ1-1	CASSFPPGQGIPANTEAFF	TGTGCCAGCAGTTTCCCACCGGGACAGGGTATTCCTGCGAACACTGAAGCTTTCTTT
TRBD1	TRBV19	-	TRBJ1-1	CASGTGTEAFF	TGTGCCAGTGGGACAGGTACTGAAGCTTTCTTT
-	TRBV29-1	once	TRBJ1-2	CSVESGGVGYTF	TGCAGCGTTGAAAGTGGGGGAGTTGGCTACACCTTC
TRBD2	TRBV24-1	-	TRBJ2-3	CATSAVKTSEPQYF	TGTGCCACCAGTGCCGTTAAGACTAGCGAGCCGCAGTATTTT
-	TRBV12-3/TRBV12-4	-	TRBJ1-2	CASSLMRGHGYTF	TGTGCCAGCAGTTTAATGCGGGGGCATGGCTACACCTTC
TRBD1	TRBV29-1	-	TRBJ2-6	CSAGTGSTGANVLTF	TGCAGCGCTGGGACAGGATCAACGGGGGCCAACGTCCTGACTTTC
TRBD2	TRBV5-4	few	TRBJ2-3	CASSLGLAGAATQYF	TGTGCCAGCAGCCTTGGACTAGCGGGAGCGGCCACGCAGTATTTT
-	TRBV2	-	TRBJ2-3	CASTPSLTDTQYF	TGTGCCAGCACCCCTAGTCTCACAGATACGCAGTATTTT